This TCR beta chain is from a study of shared clonotypes between healthy human individuals. Study results and caveats: Naive subsets usually exceeded memory subsets in estimated richness.

Sequencing used immunoSEQ multiplex PCR; TCRdb keeps in-frame clones, though not all of them. The data contain more than 400,000 clones, around 96% of them seen just once; the ten biggest clones take up 0.055% to 0.075%. In its sample, this clone was seen a few times. As yet, its antigen is unknown. V was cut by 6 bases and J by 1 base, with 7 bases left in between. The CDR3 has 13 amino acids. The germline V gene has CDR1 SNHLY and CDR2 FYNNEI. CD4+ cells yielded CD45RA+ naive and CD45RA-negative memory subsets. The chain links TRBV2 to TRBJ1-5; D is uncertain. The TCR originated in a woman aged 30 to 39 in good health. Sequenced sample: naive CD4+ T cells sorted from blood. This sample's subset: CD45RA+ positively selected. The CDR3 here is CASRRRSNQPQHF. The CDR3 DNA reads as TGTGCCAGCAGGCGGCGGAGCAATCAGCCCCAGCATTTT.